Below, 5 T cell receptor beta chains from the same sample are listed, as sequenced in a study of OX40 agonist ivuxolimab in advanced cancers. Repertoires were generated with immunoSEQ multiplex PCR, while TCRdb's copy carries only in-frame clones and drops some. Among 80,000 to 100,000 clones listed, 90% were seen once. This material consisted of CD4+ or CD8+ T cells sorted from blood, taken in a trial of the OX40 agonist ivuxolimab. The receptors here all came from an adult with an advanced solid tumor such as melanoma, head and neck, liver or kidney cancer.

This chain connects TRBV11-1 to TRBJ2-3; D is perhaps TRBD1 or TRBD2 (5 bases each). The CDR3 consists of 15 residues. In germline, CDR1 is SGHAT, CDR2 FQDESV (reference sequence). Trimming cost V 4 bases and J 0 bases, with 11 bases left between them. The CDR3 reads CASSSTRQSTDTQYF. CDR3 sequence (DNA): TGTGCCAGCAGCTCCACTAGACAGAGCACAGATACGCAGTATTTT.

CDR3 nucleotides: TGTGCCATCAGAGGAACAGGGGGCCAAGACAATGAGCAGTTCTTC. It is translated as CAIRGTGGQDNEQFF. The chain combines TRBV10-3 with TRBJ2-1; 9 bases map to TRBD1. Germline loops: CDR1 ENHRY, CDR2 SYGVKD. The CDR3 spans 15 residues. With V trimmed by 6 bases and J by 5 bases, 8 bases remained unmatched.

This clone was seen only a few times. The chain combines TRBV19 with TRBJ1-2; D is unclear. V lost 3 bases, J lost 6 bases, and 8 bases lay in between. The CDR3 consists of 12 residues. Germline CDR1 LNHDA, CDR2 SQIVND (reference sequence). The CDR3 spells CASSMGGDGYTF. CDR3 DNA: TGTGCCAGTAGTATGGGCGGGGATGGCTACACCTTC.

CDR3: CASSRQEALVETQYF. The CDR3 DNA reads TGTGCCAGCAGCCGCCAGGAGGCCCTCGTGGAGACCCAGTACTTC. This chain uses TRBV7-2 with TRBJ2-5; TRBD2 might be the D (5 bases). Germline lookup yields CDR1 SGHTA and CDR2 FQGNSA. Trimming took off 5 bases at V and 5 bases at J, with 18 bases between the two ends. The CDR3 has 15 residues.

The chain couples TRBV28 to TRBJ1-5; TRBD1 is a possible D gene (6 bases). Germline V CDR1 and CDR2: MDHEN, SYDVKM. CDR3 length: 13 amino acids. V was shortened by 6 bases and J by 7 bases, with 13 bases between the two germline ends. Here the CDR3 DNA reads TGTGCCAGCAGACCCGGGGGCGCGCAGCCCCAGCATTTT. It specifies CASRPGGAQPQHF.